This entry lists 19 T cell receptor beta chains sequenced from one sample in a study of cytomegalovirus exposure and HLA in healthy donors. The method was immunoSEQ multiplex PCR; TCRdb's version includes in-frame clones alone and lacks a portion of them. The table has about 130,000 clones, about 94% seen once. The sequenced sample consisted of PBMCs. The receptors were sampled from a man aged 18 to 29 in good health and CMV-seropositive.

The rearrangement joins TRBV2 to TRBJ2-7; 7 bases align to TRBD1. From germline, CDR1 is SNHLY and CDR2 FYNNEI. The CDR3 runs to 15 residues. With V trimmed by 3 bases and J by 0 bases, 5 bases remained unmatched. CDR3 in DNA: TGTGCCAGCAGTGAGTACAGGGGACCCTCCTACGAGCAGTACTTC. It yields the protein CASSEYRGPSYEQYF.

The chain has TRBV5-1 and TRBJ2-7; D possibly corresponds to TRBD2 (6 bases). V was cut by 4 bases and J by 5 bases, with 16 bases left in between. CDR1 SGHRS and CDR2 YFSETQ come from the germline V gene. This CDR3 has 14 amino acids. The CDR3 DNA is TGCGCCAGCAGCCACCCCAGTGGGGAGGACGAGCAGTACTTC. Protein product: CASSHPSGEDEQYF.

The chain has TRBV6-5 and TRBJ2-7, with 7 bases matching TRBD2. Per the germline V gene, CDR1 is MNHEY and CDR2 is SVGAGI. V shed 4 bases, J shed 6 bases, and the junction held 9 bases outside the gene matches. The CDR3 totals 14 residues. CDR3: CASSWGTGGSEQYF. The CDR3 DNA sequence: TGTGCCAGCAGTTGGGGCACGGGAGGTAGCGAGCAGTACTTC.

This clone has only a few counts. V and J are TRBV27 and TRBJ2-7; 10 bases are a match to TRBD1. The CDR3 extends over 13 amino acids. Germline CDR1 and CDR2: MNHEY and SMNVEV (reference sequence). After removal of 6 bases from V and 5 bases from J, the junction contained 4 bases not matched to a gene. CDR3 sequence (DNA): TGTGCCAGCAGCGGGACAGGGGTCCACGAGCAGTACTTC. This sequence encodes CASSGTGVHEQYF.

This clone is a singleton in its sample. The rearrangement uses TRBV11-3 and TRBJ2-2; 9 bases map to TRBD2. This CDR3 comprises 14 residues. The V gene end was trimmed by 5 bases and the J gene end by 5 bases; junction bases not matched to a gene: 3. Germline values: CDR1 SGHNT, CDR2 YENEEA. CDR3 bases: TGTGCCAGCAGCCTCACTAGCGGGACCGGGGAGCTGTTTTTT. Encoded protein: CASSLTSGTGELFF. The whole variable domain, remainder taken from reference TRBV11-3 and TRBJ2-2, is EAGVVQSPRYKIIEKKQPVAFWCNPISGHNTLYWYLQNLGQGPELLIRYENEEAVDDSQLPKDRFSAERLKGVDSTLKIQPAELGDSAVYLCASSLTSGTGELFFGEGSRLTVL.

The chain recombines TRBV27 with TRBJ2-3; 9 nucleotides line up with TRBD2. Germline V gene lookup returns CDR1 MNHEY and CDR2 SMNVEV (reference sequence). Trimming cost V 3 bases and J 2 bases; bases outside gene matches: 12. This CDR3 spans 18 amino acids. CDR3 DNA sequence: TGTGCCAGCAGTTTCCGCGGGAGGGCCTTGGGTAACACAGATACGCAGTATTTT. Translated, it gives CASSFRGRALGNTDTQYF.

The V gene is TRBV9, the J gene TRBJ1-2, with D perhaps TRBD1 (5 bases). This CDR3 has 16 amino acids. Germline CDR1 is SGDLS and CDR2 is YYNGEE. The ends were cut back, 0 bases at V and 5 bases at J, with 17 bases in the middle. CDR3 sequence reads: CASSVEWGDPGYGYTF. The DNA for the CDR3 is TGTGCCAGCAGCGTAGAGTGGGGGGATCCGGGGTATGGCTACACCTTC.

The rearrangement joins TRBV4-1 to TRBJ1-4; D is perhaps TRBD1 (5 bases). CDR3 length: 13 amino acids. Germline CDR1 MGHRA, CDR2 YSYEKL. The ends were cut back, 8 bases at V and 6 bases at J, with 13 bases in the middle. The CDR3 is CASAQGMYEKLFF. The CDR3 coding sequence is TGCGCCAGCGCTCAGGGAATGTATGAAAAACTGTTTTTT.

The chain employs TRBV9 and TRBJ1-3, with a possible D match to TRBD1 (6 bases). Germline V gene sequence: CDR1 SGDLS, CDR2 YYNGEE. The CDR3 consists of 13 residues. V was cut by 4 bases and J by 4 bases, with 9 bases left in between. The CDR3 is CASSLGQGNTIYF. The CDR3 DNA sequence: TGTGCCAGCAGCCTCGGACAGGGAAACACCATATATTTT.

V gene TRBV5-6 combines with J gene TRBJ1-6; a weak D match, TRBD1 (5 bases). Germline values: CDR1 SGHDT, CDR2 YYEEEE. This CDR3 spans 14 amino acids. V was shortened by 4 bases and J by 7 bases, with 12 bases between the two germline ends. The CDR3 spells CASSLTVMNSPLHF. The CDR3 DNA is TGTGCCAGCAGCCTGACAGTCATGAATTCACCCCTCCACTTT.

This chain uses TRBV5-3 with TRBJ1-6; D is possibly TRBD1 (6 bases). TRBV5-3 is recorded as an ORF, its role being uncertain. The length of the CDR3 is 12 residues. With 6 bases removed from V and 13 bases from J, the gap between germline ends came to 14 bases. The CDR3 here is CARTARGSPLHF. The DNA of the CDR3 is TGTGCCAGAACCGCCAGGGGATCGCCCCTCCACTTT.

The chain couples TRBV4-2 to TRBJ2-2; weak D call: TRBD2 (5 bases). The germline CDR1 and CDR2 sequences are LGHNA and YNFKEQ. The CDR3 sequence is 15 residues long. Trimming removed 4 bases from V and 1 base from J, with 10 bases in between. The CDR3 coding sequence is TGTGCCAGCAGCCCCTTCCGGGGGAACACCGGGGAGCTGTTTTTT. Amino acid sequence: CASSPFRGNTGELFF.

The V call is TRBV27, the J call TRBJ2-2; 10 bases match TRBD2. The junction had 9 bases not matched to a gene; V was cut back by 4 bases and J by 1 base. The germline gives CDR1 MNHEY, CDR2 SMNVEV (reference sequence). The CDR3 has 18 amino acids. In nucleotides, the CDR3 is TGTGCCAGCAGTTCATTCCTTAGGACTAGCGGGAACACCGGGGAGCTGTTTTTT. The encoded protein is CASSSFLRTSGNTGELFF.

The J gene is TRBJ1-5, the V gene TRBV27, with D unclear. The CDR3 spans 12 residues. The V end was cut by 5 bases, the J end by 4 bases, with 6 bases between. The germline CDR1 and CDR2 sequences are MNHEY and SMNVEV (reference sequence). This chain's CDR3 is CASSSLNQPQHF. The DNA of the CDR3 is TGTGCCAGCAGTAGCTTAAATCAGCCCCAGCATTTT.

The chain joins TRBV10-3 to TRBJ1-5; no firm D call. The germline V gene encodes CDR1 ENHRY and CDR2 SYGVKD. Trimming left V 6 bases short and J 0 bases short, with 12 bases between. The CDR3 spans 15 residues. CDR3 in DNA: TGTGCCATCAGCCCCCAGGTAGATAGCAATCAGCCCCAGCATTTT. Translated: CAISPQVDSNQPQHF.

The chain links TRBV27 to TRBJ2-1, with D tentatively TRBD2 (6 bases). Germline lookup yields CDR1 MNHEY and CDR2 SMNVEV (reference sequence). The CDR3 is made up of 15 amino acids. Deletions cut 7 bases from V and 3 bases from J, with 16 bases between. The CDR3 protein is CASTPRGGDYNEQFF. The DNA for the CDR3 is TGTGCCAGCACCCCCCGAGGAGGGGACTACAATGAGCAGTTCTTC.

The chain employs TRBV4-2 and TRBJ2-7; TRBD2 aligns across 8 bases. The CDR3 has 15 amino acids. The germline gives CDR1 LGHNA, CDR2 YNFKEQ. The V and J ends lost 0 bases and 5 bases, in that order; junction bases with no gene match: 6. The CDR3: CASSQEGTRSNEQYF. The CDR3 DNA reads TGTGCCAGCAGCCAAGAAGGGACTAGGAGTAACGAGCAGTACTTC.

This chain joins TRBV7-6 and TRBJ2-7, with TRBD2 matching over 10 bases. The CDR3 loop spans 16 amino acids. Unmatched junction bases numbered 8, after V lost 0 bases and J lost 6 bases. Germline V lookup: CDR1 SGHVS, CDR2 FNYEAQ. The CDR3 nucleotides read TGTGCCAGCAGCTTAGCGGCGGGGTTAGCGGGGGGCGAGCAGTACTTC. Residues: CASSLAAGLAGGEQYF.

This sequence joins TRBV19 and TRBJ2-1; D uncertain. Germline CDR1 reads LNHDA; CDR2 reads SQIVND (reference sequence). This CDR3 spans 12 amino acids. V dropped 5 bases and J dropped 4 bases, with 6 bases sitting between them. CDR3 sequence reads: CASSSLYNEQFF. The CDR3 DNA sequence: TGTGCCAGTAGTTCACTATACAATGAGCAGTTCTTC. Supplemented by reference TRBV19 and TRBJ2-1, the full variable domain reads DGGITQSPKYLFRKEGQNVTLSCEQNLNHDAMYWYRQDPGQGLRLIYYSQIVNDFQKGDIAEGYSVSREKKESFPLTVTSAQKNPTAFYLCASSSLYNEQFFGPGTRLTVL.